This TCR beta chain was observed in a study of T cell clones after liver transplantation. Data came from immunoSEQ multiplex PCR; TCRdb stores just in-frame clones and leaves some out. The data show tens of thousands of clones, with 60% to 80% seen just once and approximately 15% held by the top ten. V lost 4 bases to trimming and J lost 11 bases; unmatched junction nucleotides: 10. The CDR3 is 13 amino acids. Germline V gene sequence: CDR1 WNHNN, CDR2 SYGVQD (reference sequence). The source is a human donor who received a liver transplant. The rearrangement links TRBV10-1 to TRBJ1-2, with 7 bases identical to TRBD1. The specimen was CD4+ T cells from blood, collected before liver transplant. CDR3 sequence reads: CASSASQGVGYTF. CDR3 DNA: TGCGCCAGCAGTGCCAGTCAGGGGGTTGGTTACACCTTC.